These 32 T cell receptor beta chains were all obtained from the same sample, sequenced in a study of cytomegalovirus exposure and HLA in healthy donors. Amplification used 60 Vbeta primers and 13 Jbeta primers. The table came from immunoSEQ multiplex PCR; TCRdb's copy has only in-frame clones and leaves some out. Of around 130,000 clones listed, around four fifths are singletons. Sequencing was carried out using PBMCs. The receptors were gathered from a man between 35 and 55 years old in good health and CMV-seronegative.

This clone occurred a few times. Written as DNA, the CDR3 is TGTGCCAGCAGCGAGGCGATTGGGGGCATCTCTGGAAACACCATATATTTT. Amino acids: CASSEAIGGISGNTIYF. The chain combines TRBV9 with TRBJ1-3; D may be TRBD1 (6 bases). V was pared by 3 bases and J by 0 bases, with 16 bases between. CDR1 and CDR2 (germline): SGDLS, YYNGEE. This CDR3 is built from 17 residues. The full variable domain, rest sourced from reference TRBV9 and TRBJ1-3, is DSGVTQTPKHLITATGQRVTLRCSPRSGDLSVYWYQQSLDQGLQFLIQYYNGEERAKGNILERFSAQQFPDLHSELNLSSLELGDSALYFCASSEAIGGISGNTIYFGEGSWLTVV.

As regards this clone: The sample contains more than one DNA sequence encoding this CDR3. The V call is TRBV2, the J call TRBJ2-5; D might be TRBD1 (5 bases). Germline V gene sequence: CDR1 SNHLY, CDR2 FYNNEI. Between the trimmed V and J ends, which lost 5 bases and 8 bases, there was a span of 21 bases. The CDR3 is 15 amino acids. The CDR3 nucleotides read TGTGCCAGCAGTAGAACAGGAGTGGAATCGGAAACCCAGTACTTC. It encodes CASSRTGVESETQYF.

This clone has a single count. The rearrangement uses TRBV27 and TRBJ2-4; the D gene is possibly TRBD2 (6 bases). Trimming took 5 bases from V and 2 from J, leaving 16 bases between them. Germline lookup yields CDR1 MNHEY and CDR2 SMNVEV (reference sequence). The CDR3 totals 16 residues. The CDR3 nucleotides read TGTGCCAGCAGTCGAAGACTAGTTGTTCCCAAAAACATTCAGTACTTC. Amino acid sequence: CASSRRLVVPKNIQYF.

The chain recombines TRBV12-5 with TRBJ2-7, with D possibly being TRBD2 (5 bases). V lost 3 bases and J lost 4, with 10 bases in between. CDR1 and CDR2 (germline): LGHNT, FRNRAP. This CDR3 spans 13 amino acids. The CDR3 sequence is CASGLGRDYEQYF. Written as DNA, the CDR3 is TGTGCTAGTGGTTTAGGCCGGGATTACGAGCAGTACTTC. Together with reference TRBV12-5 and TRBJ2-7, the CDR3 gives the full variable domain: DARVTQTPRHKVTEMGQEVTMRCQPILGHNTVFWYRQTMMQGLELLAYFRNRAPLDDSGMPKDRFSAEMPDATLATLKIQPSEPRDSAVYFCASGLGRDYEQYFGPGTRLTVT.

This CDR3 reads CASRQGLAVTDTQYF. The CDR3 DNA is TGCGCCAGCAGGCAGGGACTAGCGGTCACAGATACGCAGTATTTT. The chain combines TRBV10-1 with TRBJ2-3; the match to TRBD2 covers 11 bases. Germline V gives CDR1 WNHNN, CDR2 SYGVQD (reference sequence). The CDR3 is 15 residues long. J lost 2 bases, V lost 6 bases, and 4 bases had no gene match.

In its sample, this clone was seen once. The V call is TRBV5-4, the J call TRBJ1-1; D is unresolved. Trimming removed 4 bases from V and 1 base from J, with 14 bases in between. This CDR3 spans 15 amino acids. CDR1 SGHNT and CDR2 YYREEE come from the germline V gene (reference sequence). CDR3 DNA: TGTGCCAGCAGCGCCGTGGGAGTAGGGAACACTGAAGCTTTCTTT. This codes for CASSAVGVGNTEAFF.

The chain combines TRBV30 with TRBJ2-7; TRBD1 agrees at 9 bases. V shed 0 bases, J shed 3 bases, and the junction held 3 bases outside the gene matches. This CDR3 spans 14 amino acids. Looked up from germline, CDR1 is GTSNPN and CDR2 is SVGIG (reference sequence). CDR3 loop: CAWSVSTGGYEQYF. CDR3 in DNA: TGTGCCTGGAGTGTATCGACAGGGGGCTACGAGCAGTACTTC. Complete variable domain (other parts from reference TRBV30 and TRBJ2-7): SQTIHQWPATLVQPVGSPLSLECTVEGTSNPNLYWYRQAAGRGLQLLFYSVGIGQISSEVPQNLSASRPQDRQFILSSKKLLLSDSGFYLCAWSVSTGGYEQYFGPGTRLTVT.

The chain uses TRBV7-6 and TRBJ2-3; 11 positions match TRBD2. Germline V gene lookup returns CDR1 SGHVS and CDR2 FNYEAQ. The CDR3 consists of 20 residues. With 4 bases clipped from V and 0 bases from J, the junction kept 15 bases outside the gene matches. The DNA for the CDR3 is TGTGCCAGCAGCTCCGAACGACTAGCGGGACCACCTCTTAGCACAGATACGCAGTATTTT. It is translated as CASSSERLAGPPLSTDTQYF.

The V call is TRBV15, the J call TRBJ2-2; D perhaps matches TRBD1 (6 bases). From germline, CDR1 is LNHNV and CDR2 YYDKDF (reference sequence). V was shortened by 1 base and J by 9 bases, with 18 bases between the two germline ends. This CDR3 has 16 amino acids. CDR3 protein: CATSRAVTSRGRELFF. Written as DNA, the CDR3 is TGTGCCACCAGCAGAGCCGTCACTTCCAGGGGAAGGGAGCTGTTTTTT.

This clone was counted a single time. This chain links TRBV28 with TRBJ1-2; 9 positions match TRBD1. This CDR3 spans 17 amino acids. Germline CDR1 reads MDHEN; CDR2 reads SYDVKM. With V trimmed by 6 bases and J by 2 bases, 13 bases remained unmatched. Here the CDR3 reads CASSQQGARIRNYGYTF. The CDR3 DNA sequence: TGTGCCAGCAGCCAACAGGGGGCGCGAATCCGAAACTATGGCTACACCTTC.

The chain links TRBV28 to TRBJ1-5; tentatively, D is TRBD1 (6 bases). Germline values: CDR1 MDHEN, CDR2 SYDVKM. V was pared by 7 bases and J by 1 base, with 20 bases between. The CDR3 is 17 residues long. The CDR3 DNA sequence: TGTGCCAGCAATCAAATCCTCGGTCAGGGGAGCAATCAGCCCCAGCATTTT. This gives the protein CASNQILGQGSNQPQHF. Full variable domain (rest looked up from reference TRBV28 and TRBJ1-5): DVKVTQSSRYLVKRTGEKVFLECVQDMDHENMFWYRQDPGLGLRLIYFSYDVKMKEKGDIPEGYSVSREKKERFSLILESASTNQTSMYLCASNQILGQGSNQPQHFGDGTRLSIL.

Here the CDR3 DNA reads TGTGCCTGGAGAGCAGGGTTTACTGAAGCTTTCTTT. It yields the protein CAWRAGFTEAFF. The V gene is TRBV30, the J gene TRBJ1-1; a weak D match, TRBD1 (5 bases). In germline, CDR1 is GTSNPN, CDR2 SVGIG (reference sequence). Trimming pared 3 bases from V and 5 bases from J, leaving 10 bases between. The CDR3 runs to 12 residues.

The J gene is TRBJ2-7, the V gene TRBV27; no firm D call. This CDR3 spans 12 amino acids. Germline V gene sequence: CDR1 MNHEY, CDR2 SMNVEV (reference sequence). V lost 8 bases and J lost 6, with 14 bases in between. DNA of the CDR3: TGTGCCAGCGGCCCTCTGGGCTTCGAGCAGTACTTC. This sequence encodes CASGPLGFEQYF.

The CDR3 DNA reads TGTGCCAGCAGCTTAGACAGACCTTTGTCTGGAAACACCATATATTTT. Translation gives CASSLDRPLSGNTIYF. The rearrangement uses TRBV7-6 and TRBJ1-3; D gene uncertain. Trimming cost V 1 base and J 1 base, with 11 bases left between them. Germline CDR1 and CDR2: SGHVS and FNYEAQ. CDR3 length: 16 residues.

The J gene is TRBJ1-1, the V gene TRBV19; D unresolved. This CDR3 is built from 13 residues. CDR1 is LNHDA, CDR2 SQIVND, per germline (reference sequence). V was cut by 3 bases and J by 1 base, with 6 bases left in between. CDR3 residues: CASSMRWNTEAFF. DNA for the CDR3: TGTGCCAGTAGTATGCGGTGGAACACTGAAGCTTTCTTT.

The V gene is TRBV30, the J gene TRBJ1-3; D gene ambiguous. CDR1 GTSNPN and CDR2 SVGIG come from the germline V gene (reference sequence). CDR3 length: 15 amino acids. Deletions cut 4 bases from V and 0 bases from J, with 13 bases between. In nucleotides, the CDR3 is TGTGCCTGGACCCCTCAGTCAAGCTCTGGAAACACCATATATTTT. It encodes CAWTPQSSSGNTIYF.

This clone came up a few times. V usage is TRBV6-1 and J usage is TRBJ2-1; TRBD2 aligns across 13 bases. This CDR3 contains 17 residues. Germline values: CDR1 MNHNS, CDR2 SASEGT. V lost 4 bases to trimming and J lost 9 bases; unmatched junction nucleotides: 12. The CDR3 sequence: CASSGTSGSIFFPEQFF. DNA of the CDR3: TGTGCCAGCAGTGGGACTAGCGGGAGCATTTTTTTTCCTGAGCAGTTCTTC.

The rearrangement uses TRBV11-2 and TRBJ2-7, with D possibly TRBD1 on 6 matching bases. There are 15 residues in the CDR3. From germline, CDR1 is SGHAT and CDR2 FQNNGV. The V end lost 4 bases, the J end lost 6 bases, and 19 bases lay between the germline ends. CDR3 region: CASSYQGFGPSEQYF. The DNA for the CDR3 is TGTGCCAGCAGCTACCAGGGGTTTGGTCCGAGCGAGCAGTACTTC.

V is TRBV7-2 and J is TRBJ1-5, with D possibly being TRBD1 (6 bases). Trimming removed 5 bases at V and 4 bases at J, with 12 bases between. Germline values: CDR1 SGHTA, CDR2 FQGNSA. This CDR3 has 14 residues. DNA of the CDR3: TGTGCCAGCAGCCCAGACAGGAATAATCAGCCCCAGCATTTT. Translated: CASSPDRNNQPQHF. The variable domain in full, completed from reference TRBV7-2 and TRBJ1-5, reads GAGVSQSPSNKVTEKGKDVELRCDPISGHTALYWYRQSLGQGLEFLIYFQGNSAPDKSGLPSDRFSAERTGGSVSTLTIQRTQQEDSAVYLCASSPDRNNQPQHFGDGTRLSIL.

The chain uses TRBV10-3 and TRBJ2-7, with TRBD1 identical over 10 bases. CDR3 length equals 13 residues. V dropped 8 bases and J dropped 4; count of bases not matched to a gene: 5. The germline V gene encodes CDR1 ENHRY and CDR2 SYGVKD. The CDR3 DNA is TGTGCCATCTCCCTGGGACAGGGGTACGAGCAGTACTTC. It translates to CAISLGQGYEQYF.

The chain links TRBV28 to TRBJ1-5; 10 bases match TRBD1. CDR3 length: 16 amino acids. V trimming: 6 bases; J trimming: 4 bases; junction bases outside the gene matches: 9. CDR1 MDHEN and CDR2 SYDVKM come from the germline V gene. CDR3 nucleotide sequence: TGTGCCAGCAGCCCGGGACAGGGGATTAGGAATCAGCCCCAGCATTTT. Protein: CASSPGQGIRNQPQHF.

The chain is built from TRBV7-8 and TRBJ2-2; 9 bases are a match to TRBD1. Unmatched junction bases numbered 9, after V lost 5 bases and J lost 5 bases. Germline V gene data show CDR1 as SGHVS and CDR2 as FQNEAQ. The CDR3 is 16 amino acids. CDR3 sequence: CASSHSDRGNTGELFF. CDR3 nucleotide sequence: TGTGCCAGCAGCCACTCGGACAGGGGTAATACCGGGGAGCTGTTTTTT.

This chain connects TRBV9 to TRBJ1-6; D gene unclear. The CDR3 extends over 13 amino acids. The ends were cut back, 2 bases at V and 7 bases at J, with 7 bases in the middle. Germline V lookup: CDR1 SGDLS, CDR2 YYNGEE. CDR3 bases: TGTGCCAGCAGCGTGTCAGAAAATTCACCCCTCCACTTT. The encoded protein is CASSVSENSPLHF.

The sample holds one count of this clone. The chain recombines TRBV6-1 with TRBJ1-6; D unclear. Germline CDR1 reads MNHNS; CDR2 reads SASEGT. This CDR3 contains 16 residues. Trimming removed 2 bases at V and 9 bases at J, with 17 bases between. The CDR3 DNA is TGTGCCAGCAGTGAAAGGGTGCAGAAGGAGGGTTCACCCCTCCACTTT. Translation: CASSERVQKEGSPLHF.

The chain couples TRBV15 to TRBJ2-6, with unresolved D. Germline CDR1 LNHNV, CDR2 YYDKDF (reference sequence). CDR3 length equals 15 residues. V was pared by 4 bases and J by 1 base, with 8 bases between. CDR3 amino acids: CATSTSVSGANVLTF. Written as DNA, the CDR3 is TGTGCCACCAGCACGAGCGTGTCTGGGGCCAACGTCCTGACTTTC. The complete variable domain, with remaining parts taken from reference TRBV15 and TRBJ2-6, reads DAMVIQNPRYQVTQFGKPVTLSCSQTLNHNVMYWYQQKSSQAPKLLFHYYDKDFNNEADTPDNFQSRRPNTSFCFLDIRSPGLGDTAMYLCATSTSVSGANVLTFGAGSRLTVL.

The CDR3 sequence is CSPVGTDTQYF. The CDR3 nucleotides are TGCAGCCCGGTCGGGACAGATACGCAGTATTTT. The chain has TRBV20-1 and TRBJ2-3; D call uncertain. The CDR3 is made up of 11 amino acids. Germline V gene sequence: CDR1 DFQATT, CDR2 SNEGSKA (reference sequence).

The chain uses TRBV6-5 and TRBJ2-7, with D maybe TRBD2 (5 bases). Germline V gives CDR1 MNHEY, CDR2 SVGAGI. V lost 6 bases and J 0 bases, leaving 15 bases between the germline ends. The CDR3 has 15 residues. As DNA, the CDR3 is TGTGCCAGCAGAACCGGACCGGGGAGCTCCTACGAGCAGTACTTC. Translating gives CASRTGPGSSYEQYF.

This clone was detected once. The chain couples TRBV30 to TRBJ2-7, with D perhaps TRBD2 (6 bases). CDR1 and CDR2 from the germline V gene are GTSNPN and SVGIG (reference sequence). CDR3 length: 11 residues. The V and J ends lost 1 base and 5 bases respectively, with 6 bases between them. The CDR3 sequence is CAWSAGDEQYF. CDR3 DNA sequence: TGTGCCTGGAGTGCGGGAGACGAGCAGTACTTC.

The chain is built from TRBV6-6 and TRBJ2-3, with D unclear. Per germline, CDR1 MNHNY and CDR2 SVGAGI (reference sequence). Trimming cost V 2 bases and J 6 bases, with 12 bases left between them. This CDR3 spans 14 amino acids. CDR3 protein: CASSYLGQQDTQYF. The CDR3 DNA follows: TGTGCCAGCAGTTACCTGGGCCAGCAGGATACGCAGTATTTT.

The CDR3 region has the DNA TGTGCCAGCAGAGTAGAAGCGGGGGGCTCCTACGAGCAGTACTTC. Residues: CASRVEAGGSYEQYF. The chain carries TRBV6-4 and TRBJ2-7; TRBD2 matches at 9 bases. There are 15 residues in the CDR3. Germline V gene lookup returns CDR1 MRHNA and CDR2 SNTAGT. The V and J ends lost 6 bases and 0 bases, in that order; junction bases with no gene match: 6.

CDR3 sequence: CASRSGWGNTEAFF. In nucleotides, the CDR3 is TGTGCCAGCAGGTCAGGGTGGGGGAACACTGAAGCTTTCTTT. This chain connects TRBV6-5 to TRBJ1-1; possibly TRBD1 for D (5 bases). This CDR3 has 14 amino acids. Trimming stripped 6 bases from V and 1 base from J, with 12 bases between. Germline CDR1 and CDR2: MNHEY and SVGAGI.

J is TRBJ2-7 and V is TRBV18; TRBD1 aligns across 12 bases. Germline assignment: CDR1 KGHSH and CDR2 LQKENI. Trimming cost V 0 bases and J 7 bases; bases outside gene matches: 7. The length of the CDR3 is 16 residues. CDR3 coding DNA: TGTGCCAGCTCACCACCTCCGGGACAGGGGGCGCGAGAGCAGTACTTC. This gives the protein CASSPPPGQGAREQYF. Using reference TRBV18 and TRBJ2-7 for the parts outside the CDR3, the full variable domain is NAGVMQNPRHLVRRRGQEARLRCSPMKGHSHVYWYRQLPEEGLKFMVYLQKENIIDESGMPKERFSAEFPKEGPSILRIQQVVRGDSAAYFCASSPPPGQGAREQYFGPGTRLTVT.